This is a list of T cell receptor beta chains from one sample in a study of blood T cell repertoires in COVID-19. Clones were sequenced by immunoSEQ multiplex PCR, and TCRdb holds only the in-frame ones, with some missing. The table lists about 130,000 clones, around 80% of them singletons. The sequenced sample consisted of peripheral blood. All receptors derive from a woman in her sixties or seventies with acute or convalescent COVID-19. Both conserved end residues are part of each CDR3. Each record gives: J gene, D gene, clone size, V gene, CDR3 length, CDR3 protein, CDR3 DNA. The D gene is left open where the match is weak. Part of the rows lack a size; the others show once, few, many or a class for expanded clones.

TRBJ1-3	.	.	TRBV2	11	CASREGNTIYF	TGTGCCAGCAGGGAGGGAAACACCATATATTTT
TRBJ1-1	TRBD1	.	TRBV19	15	CASRLWTGGGTEAFF	TGTGCCAGTAGACTTTGGACAGGGGGAGGAACTGAAGCTTTCTTT
TRBJ2-3	.	.	TRBV29-1	14	CSGGFGGLTDTQYF	TGCAGCGGAGGTTTTGGCGGACTCACAGATACGCAGTATTTT
TRBJ2-5	.	.	TRBV30	11	CAWSLRGAQYF	TGTGCCTGGAGTCTGCGGGGAGCCCAGTACTTC
TRBJ1-4	.	.	TRBV30	14	CAWRGAVPSEKLFF	TGTGCCTGGAGGGGGGCAGTTCCTTCAGAAAAACTGTTTTTT
TRBJ1-1	TRBD1	.	TRBV18	16	CASSPGTGLVGTEAFF	TGTGCCAGCTCACCCGGGACAGGGCTCGTGGGGACTGAAGCTTTCTTT
TRBJ2-5	TRBD2	.	TRBV7-9	15	CASRPGLAVQETQYF	TGTGCCAGCCGACCGGGACTAGCGGTACAAGAGACCCAGTACTTC
TRBJ2-2	.	.	TRBV5-4	14	CASSLDKNTGELFF	TGTGCCAGCAGCTTGGACAAAAACACCGGGGAGCTGTTTTTT
TRBJ2-2	.	.	TRBV7-2	17	CASSLKSSGGNTGELFF	TGTGCCAGCAGCTTAAAGTCATCCGGGGGGAACACCGGGGAGCTGTTTTTT
TRBJ2-7	TRBD2	.	TRBV7-2	15	CASSLSSGGNYEQYF	TGTGCCAGCAGCCTCTCTAGCGGGGGAAACTACGAGCAGTACTTC
TRBJ2-3	TRBD2	.	TRBV19	13	CASSAPGGNTQYF	TGTGCCAGTAGTGCCCCGGGGGGAAATACGCAGTATTTT
TRBJ1-2	.	few	TRBV12-3/TRBV12-4	13	CASSLFNSGGYTF	TGTGCCAGCAGTTTATTCAATTCGGGAGGCTACACCTTC
TRBJ1-5	TRBD1	many	TRBV19	15	CASSLDRGPYQPQHF	TGTGCCAGTAGTCTGGACAGGGGACCCTATCAGCCCCAGCATTTT
TRBJ2-1	.	.	TRBV29-1	14	CSVDGQTSYNEQFF	TGCAGCGTTGACGGACAGACCTCCTACAATGAGCAGTTCTTC
TRBJ2-3	.	.	TRBV12-3/TRBV12-4	12	CASSLRSDTQYF	TGTGCCAGCAGTTTGAGGTCAGATACGCAGTATTTT
TRBJ1-2	.	.	TRBV27	15	CASSKQGRMGYGYTF	TGTGCCAGCAGCAAACAGGGCAGGATGGGGTATGGCTACACCTTC
TRBJ1-1	.	.	TRBV7-6	10	CASSPVQAFF	TGTGCCAGCAGCCCAGTACAAGCTTTCTTT
TRBJ1-2	TRBD1	.	TRBV2	15	CASRGDRGSYYGYTF	TGTGCCAGCAGGGGGGACAGGGGTTCATACTATGGCTACACCTTC
TRBJ2-2	TRBD1	.	TRBV18	15	CASSSGQGDTGELFF	TGTGCCAGCTCATCCGGACAGGGGGACACCGGGGAGCTGTTTTTT
TRBJ1-2	.	.	TRBV6-5	13	CASSPSDSYGYTF	TGTGCCAGCAGTCCGTCCGACAGCTATGGCTACACCTTC
TRBJ1-2	.	.	TRBV18	14	CASSPADGSYGYTF	TGTGCCAGCTCACCAGCGGACGGGAGCTATGGCTACACCTTC
TRBJ2-1	TRBD2	few	TRBV11-3	15	CASSLGSGVHNEQFF	TGTGCCAGCAGCTTAGGGAGCGGGGTTCACAATGAGCAGTTCTTC